The entry that follows covers one T cell receptor (beta chain) sequence. Germline-derived CDR1 and CDR2 are SGHAT and FQNNGV. This CDR3 region has 15 residues. Trimming took off 5 bases at V and 0 bases at J, with 12 bases between the two ends. TCRdb's table, derived via immunoSEQ multiplex PCR, lists solely in-frame clones and lacks some. The data hold 260,000 or so clones, with about 87% observed a single time. This sample is drawn from a study of blood T cell repertoires in COVID-19. The wider study: Acute and convalescent COVID-19 samples came from the United States, Italy and Spain. The analysed material was cDNA or gDNA that came from T cells, B-cell-depleted T cells, or PBMCs.

The receptor's source is a human donor in a cohort sampled during active COVID-19. Specimen: peripheral blood. The rearrangement links TRBV11-2 to TRBJ2-3, with D uncertain. Here the CDR3 reads CASSPRRSSTDTQYF. The CDR3 nucleotides read TGTGCCAGCAGCCCCCGCAGGTCTAGCACAGATACGCAGTATTTT.